One and the same sample provided the 10 T cell receptor beta chains below, sequenced in a study of blood T cell repertoires in COVID-19. Sequencing used immunoSEQ multiplex PCR; TCRdb keeps in-frame clones, though not all of them. The table includes 250,000 to 400,000 clones, about nine tenths detected once. Sequencing was done on a sample of peripheral blood. Source of these receptors: a woman in her thirties with COVID-19, enrolled during active disease.

This clone was seen a handful of times. The chain combines TRBV4-3 with TRBJ1-4; D perhaps matches TRBD1 (5 bases). The CDR3 loop spans 16 amino acids. With 3 bases removed from V and 2 bases from J, the gap between germline ends came to 13 bases. Germline CDR1 LGHNA, CDR2 YSLEER. In nucleotides, the CDR3 is TGCGCCAGCAGCCAGCCCGGGACTGGGACTAATGAAAAACTGTTTTTT. Amino acids: CASSQPGTGTNEKLFF.

This chain's CDR3 is CASSHSSGGPRGWTQYF. The CDR3 DNA reads TGTGCCAGCAGCCATTCTAGCGGGGGCCCGCGGGGATGGACCCAGTACTTC. The rearrangement links TRBV3-1 (or the pseudogene TRBV3-2) to TRBJ2-5; 10 bases line up with TRBD2. Germline-derived CDR1 and CDR2 are LGHDT and YNNKEL (reference sequence). The CDR3 has 17 residues. The J segment lost 7 bases and the V segment lost 3 bases, leaving 14 bases of the junction unmatched.

CDR3 in amino acids: CATDVVGLNKVNSNQPQHF. CDR3 nucleotide sequence: TGTGCCACCGACGTTGTGGGGCTCAATAAAGTAAATAGCAATCAGCCCCAGCATTTT. The chain couples TRBV24-1 to TRBJ1-5, with D possibly matching TRBD1 (5 bases). CDR3 length: 19 amino acids. Deletions cut 9 bases from V and 0 bases from J, with 26 bases between. In germline, CDR1 is KGHDR, CDR2 SFDVKD.

V and J are TRBV7-2 and TRBJ1-2, with a possible D match to TRBD1 (6 bases). Per germline, CDR1 SGHTA and CDR2 FQGNSA. This CDR3 comprises 13 residues. V shed 6 bases and J shed 4 bases, with 12 bases lying between them. This chain's CDR3 is CASSRTESYGYTF. The CDR3 DNA reads as TGTGCCAGCAGTCGGACAGAGAGCTATGGCTACACCTTC.

This chain joins TRBV10-3 and TRBJ1-6; tentatively, D is TRBD1 (6 bases). The CDR3 contains 13 residues. Per the germline V gene, CDR1 is ENHRY and CDR2 is SYGVKD. Trimming stripped 3 bases from V and 8 bases from J, with 8 bases between. CDR3 coding DNA: TGTGCCATCAGTGATGCAGGGGATTCACCCCTCCACTTT. This translates into CAISDAGDSPLHF.

The rearrangement joins TRBV5-1 to TRBJ1-2, with TRBD1 as a possible D gene (6 bases). Germline CDR1 SGHRS, CDR2 YFSETQ. The CDR3 sequence is 15 residues long. V lost 2 bases and J lost 2, with 13 bases in between. The CDR3 DNA sequence: TGCGCCAGCAGCTTATCAGGACAGCCCAACTATGGCTACACCTTC. This translates into CASSLSGQPNYGYTF.

This clone has just one count. The chain combines TRBV6-6 with TRBJ1-5; TRBD1 is a possible D gene (5 bases). The germline V and J ends were trimmed by 6 bases and 4 bases, with 16 bases remaining between them. The CDR3 extends over 15 amino acids. Germline V lookup: CDR1 MNHNY, CDR2 SVGAGI (reference sequence). The CDR3 reads CASRHTDRVNQPQHF. CDR3 coding DNA: TGTGCCAGCAGACATACTGACAGAGTGAATCAGCCCCAGCATTTT.

The chain couples TRBV5-4 to TRBJ2-3, with a possible D match to TRBD2 (7 bases). Germline CDR1 is SGHNT and CDR2 is YYREEE (reference sequence). V lost 0 bases and J 5 bases, leaving 13 bases between the germline ends. CDR3 size: 15 residues. CDR3 sequence (DNA): TGTGCCAGCAGCTTGGTAGGGGGGGGCATAGATACGCAGTATTTT. As protein: CASSLVGGGIDTQYF. Drawing the rest from reference TRBV5-4 and TRBJ2-3, the complete variable domain is ETGVTQSPTHLIKTRGQQVTLRCSSQSGHNTVSWYQQALGQGPQFIFQYYREEENGRGNFPPRFSGLQFPNYSSELNVNALELDDSALYLCASSLVGGGIDTQYFGPGTRLTVL.

The count of this clone is one. The chain employs TRBV2 and TRBJ2-1; 12 bases agree with TRBD2. CDR3 length: 15 amino acids. Germline V gives CDR1 SNHLY, CDR2 FYNNEI. Losses at the gene ends were 6 bases for V and 4 bases for J; bases not matched to a gene: 4. The CDR3 DNA reads as TGTGCCAGCAGGACACTAGCGGGGGGATACAATGAGCAGTTCTTC. Translating it yields CASRTLAGGYNEQFF. Together with reference TRBV2 and TRBJ2-1, the CDR3 gives the full variable domain: EPEVTQTPSHQVTQMGQEVILRCVPISNHLYFYWYRQILGQKVEFLVSFYNNEISEKSEIFDDQFSVERPDGSNFTLKIRSTKLEDSAMYFCASRTLAGGYNEQFFGPGTRLTVL.

The chain recombines TRBV6-1 with TRBJ1-2, with D perhaps matching TRBD1 (6 bases). The germline CDR1 and CDR2 sequences are MNHNS and SASEGT. Trimming took 2 bases from V and 8 from J, leaving 12 bases between them. The CDR3 length is 13 residues. CDR3 sequence: CASSEYWTDGYTF. CDR3 nucleotide sequence: TGTGCCAGCAGTGAATACTGGACAGACGGCTACACCTTC.